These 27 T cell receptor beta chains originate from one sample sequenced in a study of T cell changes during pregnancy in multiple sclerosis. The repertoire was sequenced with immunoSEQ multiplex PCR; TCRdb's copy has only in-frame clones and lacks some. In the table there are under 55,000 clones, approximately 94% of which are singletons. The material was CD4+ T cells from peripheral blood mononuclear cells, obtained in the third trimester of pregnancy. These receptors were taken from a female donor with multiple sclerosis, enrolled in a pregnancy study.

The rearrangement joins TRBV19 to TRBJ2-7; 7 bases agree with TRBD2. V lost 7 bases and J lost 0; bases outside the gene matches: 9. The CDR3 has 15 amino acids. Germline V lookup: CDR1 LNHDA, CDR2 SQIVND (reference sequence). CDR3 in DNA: TGTGCCAGTAAACTCAGGCGGGAGTCCTCCTACGAGCAGTACTTC. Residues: CASKLRRESSYEQYF.

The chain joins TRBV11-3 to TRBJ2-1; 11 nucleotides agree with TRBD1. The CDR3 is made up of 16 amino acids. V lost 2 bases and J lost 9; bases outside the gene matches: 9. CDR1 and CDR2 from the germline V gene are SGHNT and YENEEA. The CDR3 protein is CASSLYGGQGVGEQFF. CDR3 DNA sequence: TGTGCCAGCAGCTTATATGGGGGACAGGGGGTTGGTGAGCAGTTCTTC. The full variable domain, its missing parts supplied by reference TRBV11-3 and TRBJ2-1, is EAGVVQSPRYKIIEKKQPVAFWCNPISGHNTLYWYLQNLGQGPELLIRYENEEAVDDSQLPKDRFSAERLKGVDSTLKIQPAELGDSAVYLCASSLYGGQGVGEQFFGPGTRLTVL.

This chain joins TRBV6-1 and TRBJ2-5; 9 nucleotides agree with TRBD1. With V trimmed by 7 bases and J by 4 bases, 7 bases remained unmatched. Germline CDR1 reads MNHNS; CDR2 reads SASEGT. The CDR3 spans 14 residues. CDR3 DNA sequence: TGTGCCAGCACCCCGGGACAGGGAGGAGAGACCCAGTACTTC. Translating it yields CASTPGQGGETQYF.

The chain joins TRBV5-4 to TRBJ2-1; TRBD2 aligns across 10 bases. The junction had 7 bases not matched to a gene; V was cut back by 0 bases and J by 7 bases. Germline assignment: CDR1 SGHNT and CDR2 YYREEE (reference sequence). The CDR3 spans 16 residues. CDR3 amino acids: CASSLAASGSRNEQFF. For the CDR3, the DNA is TGTGCCAGCAGCTTGGCCGCTAGCGGGAGTAGGAATGAGCAGTTCTTC.

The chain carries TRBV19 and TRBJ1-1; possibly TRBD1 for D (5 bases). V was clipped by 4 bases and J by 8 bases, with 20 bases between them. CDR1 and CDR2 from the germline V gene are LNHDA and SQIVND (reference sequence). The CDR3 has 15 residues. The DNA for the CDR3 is TGTGCCAGTAGTAGACAGCAAACGGGTCATTCGGAAGCTTTCTTT. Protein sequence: CASSRQQTGHSEAFF.

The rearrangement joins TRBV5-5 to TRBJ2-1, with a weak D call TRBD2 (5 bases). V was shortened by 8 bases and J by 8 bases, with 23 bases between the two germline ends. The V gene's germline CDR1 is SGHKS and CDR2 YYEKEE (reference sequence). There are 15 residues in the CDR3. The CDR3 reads CASSNRGLQTDEQFF. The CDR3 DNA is TGTGCCAGTTCAAACAGAGGACTCCAAACGGATGAGCAGTTCTTC. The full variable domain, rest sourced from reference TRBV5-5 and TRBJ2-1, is DAGVTQSPTHLIKTRGQQVTLRCSPISGHKSVSWYQQVLGQGPQFIFQYYEKEERGRGNFPDRFSARQFPNYSSELNVNALLLGDSALYLCASSNRGLQTDEQFFGPGTRLTVL.

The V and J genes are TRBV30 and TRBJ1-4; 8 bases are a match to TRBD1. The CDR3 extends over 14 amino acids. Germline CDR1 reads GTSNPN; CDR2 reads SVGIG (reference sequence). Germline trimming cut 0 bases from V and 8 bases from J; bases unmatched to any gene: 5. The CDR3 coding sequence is TGTGCCTGGAGTGTACGACAGGGGAGGGAAAAACTGTTTTTT. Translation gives CAWSVRQGREKLFF. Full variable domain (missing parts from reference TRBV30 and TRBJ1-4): SQTIHQWPATLVQPVGSPLSLECTVEGTSNPNLYWYRQAAGRGLQLLFYSVGIGQISSEVPQNLSASRPQDRQFILSSKKLLLSDSGFYLCAWSVRQGREKLFFGSGTQLSVL.

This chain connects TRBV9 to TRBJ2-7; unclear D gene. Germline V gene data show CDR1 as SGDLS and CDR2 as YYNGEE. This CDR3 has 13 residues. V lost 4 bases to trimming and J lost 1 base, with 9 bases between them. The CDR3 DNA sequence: TGTGCCAGCAGCTCCGAGATATCCTACGAGCAGTACTTC. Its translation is CASSSEISYEQYF.

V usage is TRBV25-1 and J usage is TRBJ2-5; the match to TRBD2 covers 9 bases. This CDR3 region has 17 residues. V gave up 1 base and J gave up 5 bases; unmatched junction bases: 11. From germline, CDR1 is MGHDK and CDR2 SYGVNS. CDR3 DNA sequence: TGTGCCAGCAGTGAATCGAGGGGGCGGGGGGGCGAGGAGACCCAGTACTTC. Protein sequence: CASSESRGRGGEETQYF.

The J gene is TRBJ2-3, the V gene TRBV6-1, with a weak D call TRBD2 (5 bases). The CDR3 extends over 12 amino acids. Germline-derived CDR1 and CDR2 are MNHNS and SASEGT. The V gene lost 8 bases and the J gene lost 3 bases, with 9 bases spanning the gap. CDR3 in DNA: TGTGCCAGCGGGAGAAATACAGATACGCAGTATTTT. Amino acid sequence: CASGRNTDTQYF.

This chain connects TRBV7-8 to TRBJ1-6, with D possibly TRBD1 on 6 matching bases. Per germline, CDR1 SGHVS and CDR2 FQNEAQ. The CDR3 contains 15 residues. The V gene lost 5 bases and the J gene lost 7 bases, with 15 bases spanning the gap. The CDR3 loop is CASSPKPGQNSPLHF. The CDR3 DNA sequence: TGTGCCAGCAGCCCCAAACCGGGACAAAATTCACCCCTCCACTTT. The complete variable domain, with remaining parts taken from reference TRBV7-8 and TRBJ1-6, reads GAGVSQSPRYKVAKRGQDVALRCDPISGHVSLFWYQQALGQGPEFLTYFQNEAQLDKSGLPSDRFFAERPEGSVSTLKIQRTQQEDSAVYLCASSPKPGQNSPLHFGNGTRLTVT.

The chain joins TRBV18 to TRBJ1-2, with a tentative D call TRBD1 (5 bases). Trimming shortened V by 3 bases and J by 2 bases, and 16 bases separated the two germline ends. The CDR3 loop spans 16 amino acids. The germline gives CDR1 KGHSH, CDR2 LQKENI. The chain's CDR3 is CASSPAAGQGNYGYTF. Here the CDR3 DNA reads TGTGCCAGCTCACCCGCCGCGGGGCAGGGCAACTATGGCTACACCTTC.

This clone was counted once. Here the CDR3 DNA reads TGTGCCAGCAGTTACTCGGGGGCATACAATGAGCAGTTCTTC. Amino acid sequence: CASSYSGAYNEQFF. J is TRBJ2-1 and V is TRBV6-6, with D possibly matching TRBD1 (6 bases). V was cut by 0 bases and J by 4 bases, with 7 bases left in between. Germline V lookup: CDR1 MNHNY, CDR2 SVGAGI (reference sequence). This CDR3 contains 14 residues.

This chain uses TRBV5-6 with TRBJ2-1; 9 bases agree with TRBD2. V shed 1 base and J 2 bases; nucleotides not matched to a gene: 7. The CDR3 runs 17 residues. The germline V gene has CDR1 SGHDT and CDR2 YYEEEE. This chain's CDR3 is CASSLRRGGVTYNEQFF. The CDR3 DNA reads TGTGCCAGCAGCTTGAGGCGGGGGGGGGTCACCTACAATGAGCAGTTCTTC.

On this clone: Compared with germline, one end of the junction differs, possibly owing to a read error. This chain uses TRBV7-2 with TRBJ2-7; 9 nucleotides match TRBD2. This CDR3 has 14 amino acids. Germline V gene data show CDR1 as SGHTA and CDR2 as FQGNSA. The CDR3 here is CASSIAGESYEQYF. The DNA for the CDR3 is TGTGCCAGCAGCATAGCGGGAGAGTCCTACGAGCAGTACTTC.

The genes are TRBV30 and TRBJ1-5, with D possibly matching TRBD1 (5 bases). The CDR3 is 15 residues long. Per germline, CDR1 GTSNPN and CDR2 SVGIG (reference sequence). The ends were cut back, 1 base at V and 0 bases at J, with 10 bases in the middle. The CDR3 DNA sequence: TGTGCCTGGAGTGAACAGGAATATAGCAATCAGCCCCAGCATTTT. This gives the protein CAWSEQEYSNQPQHF.

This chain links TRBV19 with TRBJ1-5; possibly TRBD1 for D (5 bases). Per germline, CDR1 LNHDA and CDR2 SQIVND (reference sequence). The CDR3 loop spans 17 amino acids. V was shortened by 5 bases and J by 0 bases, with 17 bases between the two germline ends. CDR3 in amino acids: CASSPNPPGGSNQPQHF. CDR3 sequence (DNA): TGTGCCAGTAGTCCAAACCCTCCGGGGGGTAGCAATCAGCCCCAGCATTTT.

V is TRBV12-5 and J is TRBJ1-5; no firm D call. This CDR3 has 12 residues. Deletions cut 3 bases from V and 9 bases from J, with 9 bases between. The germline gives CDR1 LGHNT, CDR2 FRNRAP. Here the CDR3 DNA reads TGTGCTAGTGGTTTAACAGATATGCCCCAGCATTTT. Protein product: CASGLTDMPQHF.

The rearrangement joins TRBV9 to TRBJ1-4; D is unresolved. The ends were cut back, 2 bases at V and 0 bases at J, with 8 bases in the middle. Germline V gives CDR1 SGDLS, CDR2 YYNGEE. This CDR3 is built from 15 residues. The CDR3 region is CASSVQAATNEKLFF. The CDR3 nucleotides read TGTGCCAGCAGCGTCCAGGCCGCAACTAATGAAAAACTGTTTTTT.

CDR3 DNA: TGTGCCAGCAGCTTGAGAGGTAGCAATCAGCCCCAGCATTTT. Amino acid sequence: CASSLRGSNQPQHF. The chain couples TRBV7-8 to TRBJ1-5, with D hard to call. Looked up from germline, CDR1 is SGHVS and CDR2 is FQNEAQ. Trimming left V 3 bases short and J 0 bases short, with 6 bases between. CDR3 length: 14 residues.

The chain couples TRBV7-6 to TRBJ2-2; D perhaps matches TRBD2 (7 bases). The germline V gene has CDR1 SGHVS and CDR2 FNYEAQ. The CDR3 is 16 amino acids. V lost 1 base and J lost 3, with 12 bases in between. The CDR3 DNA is TGTGCCAGCAGCTTAGTTGGGGGGGCGGACACCGGGGAGCTGTTTTTT. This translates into CASSLVGGADTGELFF.

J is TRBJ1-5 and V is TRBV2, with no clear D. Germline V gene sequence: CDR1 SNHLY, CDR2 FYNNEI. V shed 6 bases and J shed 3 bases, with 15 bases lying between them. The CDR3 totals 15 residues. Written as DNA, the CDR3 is TGTGCCAGCAGCCTCAGACAAAGGAACAATCAGCCCCAGCATTTT. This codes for CASSLRQRNNQPQHF.

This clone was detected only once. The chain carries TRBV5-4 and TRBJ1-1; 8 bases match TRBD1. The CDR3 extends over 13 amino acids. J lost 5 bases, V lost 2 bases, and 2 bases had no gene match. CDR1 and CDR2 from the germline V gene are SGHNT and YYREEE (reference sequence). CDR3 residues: CASSLQGGTEAFF. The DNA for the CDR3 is TGTGCCAGCAGCTTACAGGGGGGGACTGAAGCTTTCTTT.

This CDR3 is CASSYSSEGNQPQHF. DNA for the CDR3: TGTGCCAGCAGTTACTCGAGCGAGGGCAATCAGCCCCAGCATTTT. The V call is TRBV6-5, the J call TRBJ1-5; no clear D gene. The germline V gene has CDR1 MNHEY and CDR2 SVGAGI. There are 15 residues in the CDR3. The V end was cut by 0 bases, the J end by 2 bases, with 8 bases between.

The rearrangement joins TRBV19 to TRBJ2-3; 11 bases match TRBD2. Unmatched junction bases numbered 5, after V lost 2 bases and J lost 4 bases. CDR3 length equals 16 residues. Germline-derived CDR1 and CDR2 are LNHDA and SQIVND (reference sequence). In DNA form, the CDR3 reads TGTGCCAGTAGTATACGGGGGACTAGCGGCTCAGATACGCAGTATTTT. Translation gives CASSIRGTSGSDTQYF.

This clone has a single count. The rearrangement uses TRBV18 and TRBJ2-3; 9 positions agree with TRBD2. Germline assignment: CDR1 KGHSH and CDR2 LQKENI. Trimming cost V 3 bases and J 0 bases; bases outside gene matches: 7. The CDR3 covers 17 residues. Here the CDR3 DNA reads TGTGCCAGCTCACCGTGGCGGGGGGGAATAAGCACAGATACGCAGTATTTT. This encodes CASSPWRGGISTDTQYF.

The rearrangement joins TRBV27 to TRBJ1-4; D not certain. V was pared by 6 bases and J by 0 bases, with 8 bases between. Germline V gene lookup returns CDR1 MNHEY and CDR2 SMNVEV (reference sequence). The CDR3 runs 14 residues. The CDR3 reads CASRRLATNEKLFF. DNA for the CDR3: TGTGCCAGCAGGCGCTTAGCAACTAATGAAAAACTGTTTTTT.